This TCR beta chain was captured in a study of control samples from healthy donors and cancer patients. The V and J ends lost 5 bases and 2 bases respectively, with 10 bases between them. CDR3 length: 14 residues. Per germline, CDR1 MDHEN and CDR2 SYDVKM. Using immunoSEQ multiplex PCR, the repertoire was profiled, and TCRdb retains in-frame clones only, with some absent. The table lists 150,000 to 200,000 clones, around 90% of them singletons. The chain couples TRBV28 to TRBJ1-3, with unresolved D. This receptor was taken from a man aged 30-40 years in good health. The sequenced sample consisted of blood. This CDR3 is CASSLRRAGNTIYF. CDR3 bases: TGTGCCAGCAGTCTACGTCGCGCTGGAAACACCATATATTTT.